This TCR beta chain was profiled in a study of T cells in Graves' hyperthyroidism and ophthalmopathy. The CDR3 has 15 residues. The junction had 9 bases not matched to a gene; V was cut back by 5 bases and J by 3 bases. TCR beta CDR3 region amplification was performed from RNA transcripts. The TCR CDR3 was amplified in a first-round RT-PCR using the HTBI primer set. A single record per CDR3 protein comes from TCRdb applying MiXCR to the multiplex PCR reads. The sample contains about 420,000 distinct CDR3 sequences, roughly 14% of which appear only once. Many counts were recorded for this clonotype. This receptor was taken from a woman between 18 and 29 years old with Graves' hyperthyroidism. V usage is TRBV12-3 or TRBV12-4 and J usage is TRBJ2-5, with TRBD1 identical over 7 bases. Sequencing used blood. This chain's CDR3 is CASSPRGLVEETQYF. The CDR3 DNA follows: TGTGCCAGCAGTCCCAGGGGGTTGGTGGAAGAGACCCAGTACTTC.